The source of this TCR beta chain is a study of control samples from healthy donors and cancer patients. Produced via immunoSEQ multiplex PCR; TCRdb's table is partial and in-frame only. Among 100,000 or so clones listed, around three quarters were seen once. There are 13 residues in the CDR3. Losses at the gene ends were 4 bases for V and 11 bases for J; bases not matched to a gene: 6. Germline values: CDR1 SNHLY, CDR2 FYNNEI. The sequencing input was blood. This sequence was found in a woman younger than 45 in good health. The chain is built from TRBV2 and TRBJ1-4; 8 nucleotides line up with TRBD1. CDR3 coding DNA: TGTGCCAGCAGTGGGGGACAGGCGTTTAAACTGTTTTTT. Its protein is CASSGGQAFKLFF.